This is a list of T cell receptor beta chains from one sample in a study of T cell responses to AZD1222 COVID-19 vaccine. The table came from immunoSEQ multiplex PCR; TCRdb's copy has only in-frame clones and leaves some out. The data show 100,000 or so clones, roughly 90% seen once. The input for sequencing was peripheral blood, taken on day 0 of AZD1222 vaccination. The receptors were gathered from an adult in good health. Each CDR3 is given with its conserved first and last residue. D genes are given only for firm matches. Size is stated for part of the rows, as once, few or many counts, or as a class when the clone is expanded.

V	size	D	J	DNA	CDR3
TRBV28	once	TRBD1	TRBJ1-4	TGTGCCAGCAGACCGAAGACAGGGTCGGGGGAAAAACTGTTTTTT	CASRPKTGSGEKLFF
TRBV3-1/TRBV3-2	NA	TRBD2	TRBJ2-7	TGTGCCAGCAGCCAAGAGGGAGGGCAGGCCCAGTACTTC	CASSQEGGQAQYF
TRBV6-5	NA	TRBD2	TRBJ2-7	TGTGCCAGCGGTATACAGCGGGACCACTACGAGCAGTACTTC	CASGIQRDHYEQYF
TRBV30	NA	NA	TRBJ1-1	TGTGCCGGTACAGAGAACACTGAAGCTTTCTTT	CAGTENTEAFF
TRBV4-1	NA	TRBD2	TRBJ2-4	TGCGCCAGCAGCCGAGGCGGGCAGCGGGGGAGCATTCAGTACTTC	CASSRGGQRGSIQYF
TRBV19	NA	NA	TRBJ1-6	TGTGCCAGTAGCTATCGACAGGAAGGAGGGCCCCTCCACTTT	CASSYRQEGGPLHF
TRBV11-2	NA	NA	TRBJ2-3	TGTGCCAGCAGCTTCCCCCTAGGGGGAGGCGGTGATACGCAGTATTTT	CASSFPLGGGGDTQYF
TRBV2	NA	NA	TRBJ2-6	TGTGCCAGCAGTCGAGAAGGGGCCAACGTCCTGACTTTC	CASSREGANVLTF
TRBV3-1/TRBV3-2	NA	NA	TRBJ1-1	TGTGCCAGCAGCCAAGACCCGGACAGAGGCACTGAAGCTTTCTTT	CASSQDPDRGTEAFF
TRBV6-5	NA	NA	TRBJ2-2	TGTGCCAGCAGGCCAGCGGGACAGACCGGGGAGCTGTTTTTT	CASRPAGQTGELFF
TRBV18	NA	NA	TRBJ1-2	TGTGCCAGCTCACCAGGTCCCGGGACCGGCCTCTATGGCTACACCTTC	CASSPGPGTGLYGYTF
TRBV9	NA	TRBD2	TRBJ2-7	TGTGCCAGCAGCGTAACAGCGGGAGGGTACGAGCAGTACTTC	CASSVTAGGYEQYF
TRBV18	NA	NA	TRBJ1-2	TGTGCCAGCTCACAGGGATTCGACTATGGCTACACCTTC	CASSQGFDYGYTF
TRBV19	NA	NA	TRBJ1-5	TGTGCCAGTAGCGTCCTTAGCAATCAGCCCCAGCATTTT	CASSVLSNQPQHF
TRBV5-1	NA	NA	TRBJ1-1	TGCGCCAGCGGACCTTCCAGGGCAGCTTTCTTT	CASGPSRAAFF
TRBV5-5	NA	NA	TRBJ2-1	TGTGCCAGCAGCTTGAATCTTTACAATGAGCAGTTCTTC	CASSLNLYNEQFF
TRBV28	NA	NA	TRBJ1-1	TGTGCCAGCAGGCGCCTGAGGGGTGGGACTGAAGCTTTCTTT	CASRRLRGGTEAFF
TRBV24-1	NA	TRBD1	TRBJ2-1	TGTGCCACCAGTGGCCTACAGGGGGAGCGGTCCTACAATGAGCAGTTCTTC	CATSGLQGERSYNEQFF
TRBV19	NA	NA	TRBJ1-1	TGTGCCAGTAGTATAGGTCCGGCAGGAGAAGCTTTCTTT	CASSIGPAGEAFF
TRBV19	NA	NA	TRBJ2-3	TGTGCCAGTACGACCGTACCACCCACAGATACGCAGTATTTT	CASTTVPPTDTQYF
TRBV9	NA	NA	TRBJ2-7	TGTGCCAGCAGCGCCGGGAGTAGCTCCTACGAGCAGTACTTC	CASSAGSSSYEQYF
TRBV19	NA	NA	TRBJ2-1	TGTGCCAGTAGTATATCTAGCGTACTCAATGAGCAGTTCTTC	CASSISSVLNEQFF
TRBV5-1	NA	NA	TRBJ1-1	TGCGCCAGCAGCTACAGGACAGAGGTCAGAACTGAAGCTTTCTTT	CASSYRTEVRTEAFF
TRBV27	NA	NA	TRBJ2-2	TGTGCCAGCAGTTTAAAGGTGATCACCGGGGAGCTGTTTTTT	CASSLKVITGELFF
TRBV21-1	NA	NA	TRBJ1-3	TGTGCCAGCAGCAAAGGAAGGGGGGGACAGTCGGGCTCTGGAAACACCATATATTTT	CASSKGRGGQSGSGNTIYF
TRBV7-9	NA	NA	TRBJ1-1	TGTGCCAGCAGCCCCGTCGGAAACACTGAAGCTTTCTTT	CASSPVGNTEAFF
TRBV15	once	NA	TRBJ2-4	TGTGCCACCAGCAGGGAGGGACCGTTAAACATTCAGTACTTC	CATSREGPLNIQYF
TRBV7-8	NA	NA	TRBJ1-5	TGTGCCAGCAGCTTAGGGACCCTTAGCAATCAGCCCCAGCATTTT	CASSLGTLSNQPQHF
TRBV10-1	NA	TRBD2	TRBJ2-5	TGCGCCAGCAGTCTCCTAGCGGGAGCGCGAGAGACCCAGTACTTC	CASSLLAGARETQYF
TRBV30	NA	NA	TRBJ1-4	TGTGCCTGGAGTGTACGTGGGGGACTGTTTTTT	CAWSVRGGLFF
TRBV10-3	NA	TRBD1	TRBJ1-1	TGTGCCATCAGTGTCGACAGGGGGAACACTGAAGCTTTCTTT	CAISVDRGNTEAFF
TRBV5-1	NA	NA	TRBJ2-1	TGCGCCAGCAGCTTGGAGTGGGGCCCGTGGAATGAGCAGTTCTTC	CASSLEWGPWNEQFF
TRBV11-2	NA	TRBD2	TRBJ2-2	TGTGCCAGCAGCTGGAGGACTAGCGGGAGGACGAACACCGGGGAGCTGTTTTTT	CASSWRTSGRTNTGELFF
TRBV27	NA	NA	TRBJ2-3	TGTGCCAGCAGTCTCGCGGTCGGCAGGGCCCCAGATACGCAGTATTTT	CASSLAVGRAPDTQYF
TRBV10-3	NA	TRBD1	TRBJ1-2	TGTGCCATCAGCGAGACAGGGGGCGACTATGGCTACACCTTC	CAISETGGDYGYTF
TRBV28	NA	NA	TRBJ1-2	TGTGCCAGCAACCTACCCCCGGGGGCGGGAGGCTACACCTTC	CASNLPPGAGGYTF
TRBV7-9	NA	NA	TRBJ1-1	TGTGCCAGCAGCTCGATCACCACGGGGCTTGAAGCTTTCTTT	CASSSITTGLEAFF
TRBV9	NA	TRBD1	TRBJ1-4	TGTGCCAGCAGCGCCGGGACAGCGGGTGAAAAACTGTTTTTT	CASSAGTAGEKLFF
TRBV19	NA	NA	TRBJ1-4	TGTGCCAGTAGTATCGGGCAGGGACGAGAAAAACTGTTTTTT	CASSIGQGREKLFF
TRBV11-3	NA	TRBD2	TRBJ2-3	TGTGCCAGCAGCCAAAATGGGGCGGGAGCGGGAGATACGCAGTATTTT	CASSQNGAGAGDTQYF
TRBV12-3/TRBV12-4	few	NA	TRBJ1-1	TGTGCCATAAAAAACAGACTAAACACTGAAGCTTTCTTT	CAIKNRLNTEAFF
TRBV5-1	NA	NA	TRBJ2-5	TGCGCCAGCAGCTTTGTGGAGACCCAGTACTTC	CASSFVETQYF
TRBV5-4	NA	NA	TRBJ2-7	TGTGCCAGCACCTTTGGGGGACTGGACTCCTACGAGCAGTACTTC	CASTFGGLDSYEQYF
TRBV28	NA	NA	TRBJ2-7	TGTGCCAGCAGTTCCCAAAATCTTGGACAGCGGGTGGACTTC	CASSSQNLGQRVDF